This TCR beta chain appears in the sequencing data of a study of blood T cell repertoires in COVID-19. Study in general: Material from acute and convalescent COVID-19 was sourced from the United States, Italy and Spain.

Followed over time, Seattle patients had been enrolled while infection was active. Produced via immunoSEQ multiplex PCR; TCRdb's table is partial and in-frame only. The sample yields 300,000 to 400,000 clones, 80% to 90% seen once. CDR3 length: 19 amino acids. The germline CDR1 and CDR2 sequences are SGHDT and YYEEEE. V lost 4 bases to trimming and J lost 4 bases; unmatched junction nucleotides: 20. The TCR was taken from a man aged 30 to 39 with COVID-19, enrolled during active disease. Sequenced sample: peripheral blood. The rearrangement joins TRBV5-6 to TRBJ1-2; 9 nucleotides agree with TRBD1. The CDR3 DNA reads as TGTGCCAGCAGCCCGCCACCGGGACAGGGCCCTCCATCAGGCTATGGCTACACCTTC. This codes for CASSPPPGQGPPSGYGYTF.